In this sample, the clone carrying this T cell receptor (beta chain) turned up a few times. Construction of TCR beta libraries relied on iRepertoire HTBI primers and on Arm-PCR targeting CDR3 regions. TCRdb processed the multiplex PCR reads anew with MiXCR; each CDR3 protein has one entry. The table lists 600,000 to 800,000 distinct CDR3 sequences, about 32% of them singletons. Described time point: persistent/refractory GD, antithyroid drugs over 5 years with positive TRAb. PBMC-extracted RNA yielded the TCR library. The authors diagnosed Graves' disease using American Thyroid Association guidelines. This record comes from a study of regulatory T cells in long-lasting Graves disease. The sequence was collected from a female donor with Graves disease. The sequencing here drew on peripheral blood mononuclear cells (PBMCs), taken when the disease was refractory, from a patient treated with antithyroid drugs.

The CDR3: CASSPASGNDNEQFF. The CDR3 DNA sequence: TGTGCCAGCTCACCAGCTAGCGGGAACGACAATGAGCAGTTCTTC. This sequence joins TRBV18 and TRBJ2-1, with TRBD2 matching 9 bases. V lost 2 bases and J lost 5; bases outside the gene matches: 4. The CDR3 extends over 15 amino acids. Germline V gene data show CDR1 as KGHSH and CDR2 as LQKENI.